The entry that follows covers one T cell receptor (beta chain) sequence. In this sample, this clone turned up a few times. It has no known antigen specificity. No base-level quality is on record; no much larger clone is a single base apart. Libraries were made using the immunoSEQ multiplex PCR assay. For the multiplex PCR, a mixture combining 60 forward primers for TCR Vbeta segments and 13 reverse primers for TCR Jbeta segments was used. The CDR3 region of rearranged TCR beta genes was amplified from genomic DNA by a multiplex PCR assay. On the Illumina HiSeq System, the amplified TCR beta libraries were sequenced as 87-base-pair reads. In the paper's pipeline: In a later analysis, roughly 80 million unique TCR beta chains were counted across the approximately 640 repertoires, and roughly 11 million of these chains were shared by at least two donors. Raw reads were error-corrected and collapsed into unique sequences by a nearest-neighbor algorithm in which closely related sequences were merged to remove PCR and sequencing errors. CDR3 sequences were aligned to IMGT reference sequences to assign V, D and J gene segments. For a sequence to be retained, a match of at least six nucleotides was required to both a V gene segment and a J gene segment. Rearrangements were classified as productive when the CDR3 lacked stop codons and remained in frame with V and J, and all other rearrangements were classified as non-productive. CDR3 was defined by IMGT convention, running from the second conserved V-encoded cysteine to the conserved J-encoded phenylalanine. The earlier analysis of some 600 of the donors excluded sequences that lacked an unambiguous match to a single V gene segment. In an earlier analysis of 587 of the donors, V segments were called functional above 56.7% productive rearrangements and were called segregating when the between-donor standard deviation exceeded 5%. A statistical classification framework was built for diagnosing cytomegalovirus status from the catalog of TCR beta chain sequences. In a later analysis, TCR nucleotide sequences were compared against IMGT/GENE-DB human TR gene sequences so that V and J genes could be assigned. In a later analysis, CDR3 sequences and most-parsimonious VDJ recombination scenarios were assigned using the TCRdist pipeline. In a later analysis, each TCR beta chain was defined by its CDR3 amino acid sequence together with its V-gene family, and reads lacking a unique V-gene family were excluded. As a way to deal with suspected cross-contamination and a sequencing artifact, a later analysis dropped roughly 600 nucleotide sequences that were highly shared and had low generation probability. In a later analysis, a clonal expansion index for each public chain was calculated from normalized within-repertoire ranks of inferred template counts. Generation probabilities in a later analysis came from a VDJ recombination model fitted to out-of-frame rearrangements, and those results were checked against IGoR. In a later analysis, TCR-TCR, TCR-HLA and TCR-CMV co-occurrence was scored with hypergeometric tests, and a repertoire-size bias correction was applied to TCR pairs. A later analysis estimated false discovery rates by permuting HLA or CMV assignments 20 times. In a later analysis, co-occurring TCRs were grouped using DBSCAN, with TCRdist sequence similarity added in when clustering inside HLA-allele-positive subsets. For co-occurrence clustering, repertoires with fewer than 30,000 or more than 120,000 public chains were excluded, along with five repertoires with anomalous nucleotide sharing. TCRdb took this table from immuneACCESS and kept in-frame rearrangements with V and J called. Such tables lack part of the clones; where checked against another copy, unresolved V genes explain under half of the gap, and the rest is unexplained. The V and J calls and the clone size are those of that table, but D and trimming were determined from the DNA. Counted in this sample were around 140,000 clones; roughly 75% of them appeared once. Around 2.9% of the sample is in the top ten clones.

The cohort consisted of 670 or so healthy bone marrow donors. All cohort members were sampled while nominally healthy, although unrecorded immune exposures were likely present. The donor was CMV seronegative and belonged to the group of 350 or so seronegative cohort members. A peripheral blood sample was collected from each donor, and TCR beta sequencing was performed on peripheral blood mononuclear cells. The Qiagen DNeasy Blood Extraction Kit was used to extract genomic DNA from the blood cell samples. The data were taken from a study of cytomegalovirus exposure and HLA in healthy donors (dated by TCRdb to between 2016 and 2019). About the study as a whole: An earlier analysis of some 550 of the donors reported about 290 Gb of sequence data and around 120 million unique TCR beta sequences from about 179 million T cells. Around 300 gigabases of sequencing data and 70 million to 100 million unique TCR sequences were included in an early release covering several hundred HLA-typed donors. Of the approximately 400 genotyped donors, around 81% fell in the genetic ancestry cluster associated with self-reported Caucasian donors. The study was designed to test whether signatures of past pathogen exposure could be identified by cataloging public T cell receptors. The study used immunosequencing to profile the T cell repertoires of approximately 690 subjects and linked those repertoires to cytomegalovirus serostatus. Besides the first cohort of roughly 660 subjects, a separate validation cohort made up of over 100 different subjects was used. High-throughput TCR immunosequencing, statistical association of individual TCRs with disease status, and machine learning were combined to predict cytomegalovirus infection status. In a later analysis, previously published TCR beta repertoires from some 640 donors were re-analyzed and high-resolution HLA genotyping was added so that TCR occurrence patterns could be studied. The later analysis used no new phenotypic data to find candidate immune exposures, relying instead on TCR beta sequences and their occurrence across donors. In an earlier analysis of 500 to 650 of the donors, high-throughput TCR beta sequencing was used to judge whether each TCR beta V gene segment behaved as functional or pseudogenic. Donor age, sex, ethnicity and CMV serostatus were compiled together with the repertoire data. In a later genetic analysis, genome-wide SNP genotypes for about 65% of the roughly 670 donors were used, and that subset was treated as a discovery cohort. All discovery cohort repertoires had been generated using a single sequencing platform. HLA typing covered class I and class II loci at four-digit resolution. Typing coverage differed by locus: A, B, C, DRB1 and DQB1 were typed in roughly 620-630 donors, DQA1 in around 500, DPA1 in nearly 610, and DPB1 in about 450. Roughly 5 DR-DQ haplotypes were handled as single units for association and clustering, since linkage in the cohort was strong. Among 300 to 500 genotyped donors of the cohort, an average of approximately 200,000 unique TCR beta nucleotide sequences was sequenced per donor, of which approximately 19% were non-productive.

Beyond this particular receptor, the publication reports: Cytomegalovirus status was reported to be diagnosed by the classifier with high specificity and sensitivity in both the original and validation cohorts. In a later genetic analysis, fewer N-insertions in productive TCRs were reported among donors in an Asian-associated ancestry cluster than the 666-donor mean. Most CMV-associated TCR beta chains appeared to be HLA-restricted in a later analysis, and the HLA associations seemed to be driven largely by CMV exposure. Strong co-occurrence of HLA alleles, especially DR and DQ, made assigning TCR associations to individual alleles difficult. Most TCR sequences were seen in very few donors, while some public TCRs were found in many individuals. A later analysis found that HLA-associated TCR beta chains were more clonally expanded and had lower generation probabilities than equally common non-associated chains. According to a later analysis, parvovirus B19, influenza, CMV and Epstein-Barr virus appeared linked to several top co-occurrence clusters. Linkage disequilibrium might explain the correlated functional status among segregating V segments, but an unknown experimental factor could not be excluded. An association between a missense DCLRE1C variant and V-gene and J-gene trimming of TCR beta chains was found in a later genetic analysis and replicated in an independent cohort. In vitro tests confirmed that a few of the cytomegalovirus-associated TCR beta chains recognize cytomegalovirus antigens. A further reported finding was that TCR beta sequences accurately predicted the HLA-A and HLA-B alleles for most subjects in the first cohort. In an earlier analysis of 587 of the donors, most TCR beta V segments appeared in productive rearrangements about 87% or about 30% of the time, broadly matching IMGT annotations. A later analysis found that TCR association rates varied across HLA loci, with DRB1 alleles showing the most associated TCRs and HLA-C alleles the fewest. Because some donors lacked HLA typing at each locus, the association tests relied only on the typed subset. According to the authors, the approach could potentially be generalized to other disease states and immunological phenotypes. The study gave a list of roughly 150 TCR beta chains associated with cytomegalovirus. Presence/absence analyses assumed roughly uniform sequencing depth across donors, an assumption that may not hold. The cohort was sequenced for TCR beta chains only, and without alpha or paired-chain data the features that could be detected were limited. A later analysis associated around 16,000 TCR beta sequences with specific HLA alleles at a false discovery rate of 0.05. The only immune exposure information available for the cohort was CMV serostatus. The sequencing pipeline was judged likely to have produced a cluster of highly shared sequence variants as a technical artifact. The earlier analysis of 587 of the donors excluded roughly 17 rarely observed V segments, including chromosome 9 orphons, because counts were too low.

Sample: PBMCs. The receptor was derived from a female donor in good health and CMV-seronegative.

The CDR3 has the sequence CASSRGAAGLAGGNEQFF. The nucleotide sequence is TGCGCCAGCAGCCGCGGAGCCGCGGGACTAGCGGGAGGCAATGAGCAGTTCTTC. The sequence links TRBV5-1 to TRBJ2-1; TRBD2 agrees with 15 junctional bases. Taken from cysteine to phenylalanine, the CDR3 has 18 residues. Only the CDR3 DNA is retained, 54 bases long and in frame from the first base. Unmatched junction bases come to 11, with V trimmed by 4 bases and J by 6 bases. For CDR1 and CDR2, the germline V gene lists SGHRS and YFSETQ.